Below, one TCR beta chain is given with its context. Germline-derived CDR1 and CDR2 are MNHEY and SMNVEV (reference sequence). V was trimmed by 9 bases and J by 1 base, leaving 12 bases between them. This CDR3 is built from 13 residues. PCR was performed using 60 Vbeta and 13 Jbeta primers. Profiled with immunoSEQ multiplex PCR; TCRdb holds only in-frame clones, not every one. The sample consists of around 220,000 clones, 60% to 85% of them appearing once. This specimen belongs to a study of cytomegalovirus exposure and HLA in healthy donors. The sequence was collected from a man aged 35 to 55 in good health and CMV-seronegative. The chain employs TRBV27 and TRBJ1-1; possibly TRBD1 for D (5 bases). Sequencing input: PBMCs. The chain's CDR3 is CASSRQGNTEAFF. CDR3 coding DNA: TGTGCCAGTAGCCGGCAGGGGAACACTGAAGCTTTCTTT.